This T cell receptor beta chain originates from a study of blood T cells in healthy people across ages (dated by TCRdb to the mid-2010s). With respect to the entire study: Template switching captured roughly one uniquely barcoded TCR beta cDNA molecule per two T cells in model experiments. To avoid experimental bias, donors of different ages were spread randomly across the sequencing lanes. Four age groups were formed from the donors: young (average approximately 15 years), middle-aged (approximately 40), aged (approximately 60) and long-lived (approximately 78). To track age-related changes in TCR beta repertoire diversity, the study relied on deep sequencing normalized with unique cDNA molecular identifiers. Using the same blood draw, the study looked at two additional independent replicas of 1 million unique cDNA reads for two donors, one aged 18 to 29 and the other aged 80 or older.

The approximately 39 donors, aged 6 to 90 years, were systemically healthy Caucasian individuals from Russia. About 10 milliliters of peripheral blood were collected from each donor into EDTA-treated Vacutainer tubes. Ficoll-Paque density-gradient centrifugation was used to isolate PBMCs, with at least 6 million per sample. Trizol reagent was used to extract total RNA from the PBMCs, yielding at least 5.5 micrograms per sample. The percentages of naive CD45RAhigh/CD27high T cells were determined by flow cytometry on a PBMC aliquot from every donor. A remark on this clonotype: No antigen is known for it. Base qualities are not recorded, but no much larger clone differs from it by a single base.

Counted from cysteine to phenylalanine, this CDR3 has 14 amino acids. Left in the record is the CDR3 DNA by itself, 42 bases read in frame from the first base. CDR1 MNHNS and CDR2 SASEGT are derived from the germline V gene. Study-wide conclusions, independent of this receptor: The CMV infection status of donors was not known, potentially confounding age-related changes in expanded clonotypes. The long-lived group showed more naive CD4+ T cells, fewer expanded clones and increased TCR diversity than the aged group, suggesting age selection. The percentage of naive T cells measured by flow cytometry correlated strongly with observed TCR beta diversity. As age increased, observed TCR beta diversity per million T cells dropped in a roughly linear way, and a significant reduction was already evident by age around 41. Bulk unsorted PBMC profiling prevented conclusive comparison of naive and antigen-experienced compartments. Total diversity estimates from one million sequenced T cells were considered lower bounds and underestimates.

Libraries came from 5' RACE. Reads for this sample came from an Illumina HiSeq 2500. A second roughly 6 to 12 cycle PCR used a sample-barcoded 5' primer and a J-beta primer mix. Each TCR beta cDNA molecule received a unique molecular identifier from a template-switch 5' adaptor carrying 12 random nucleotides. Each sample yielded at least 3 million CDR3-containing paired-end reads. The Mint cDNA synthesis kit, primed by a TRBC-specific oligonucleotide, was used to synthesize first-strand cDNA from all RNA. Following uracil-DNA glycosylase treatment, a first 18-cycle PCR with universal primers M1SS and BC2_uni_R was performed on all cDNA. The paper's processing steps were these. Each sample was normalized by randomly selecting 1 million high-quality reads, each carrying a distinct molecular identifier. Instead of being binned into consensus sequences, reads that shared molecular identifiers were thrown out. MiTCR, set to a Q25 quality threshold and the strictest error-elimination algorithm, was used for CDR3 identification, clonotype clustering and error correction. Lower-bound total TCR beta diversity was estimated with a nonparametric unseen species model using Euler transformation. The raw public data were reprocessed by TCRdb itself: fastp quality trimming at Q25, MiXCR clonotype calling, in-frame beta chains only. Each entry merges the rows of one CDR3 protein and shows their most common DNA and genes. The V and J calls reflect TCRdb's pipeline rather than the authors' work. The sample table holds about 1.4 million distinct CDR3 sequences, of which 59% were seen once. The ten most abundant clones make up 5.5% to 8% of the sample.

In this chain, TRBV6-1 is recombined with TRBJ2-5; 7 bases in the middle match TRBD1. TRBJ2-7 explains the end of the DNA better; the J call may be wrong. Material: blood. The clonotype comes from a man aged 18 to 29 in good health. The DNA is TGTGCCAGCAGGTTCTCGGACAGGAATGGCGAGCAGTACTTC. Translated, it reads CASRFSDRNGEQYF.